The rows below give T cell receptor beta chains drawn from one sample of a study of T-cell memory formation after mild COVID-19. TCRdb called the 5' RACE reads again in MiXCR, with one record for every CDR3 protein. The repertoire has about 610,000 distinct CDR3 sequences, 17% of them found once; the top ten carry roughly 8%. Sequenced input: PBMCs or a T cell subset sorted from them (not recorded which). The receptors originated from an adult woman who had mild COVID-19 (a few samples of this study predate the infection). Cell type and time point are not known. Each CDR3 is given without its conserved first and last residue. Clone size appears in some rows only: once, few, many, or a class for an expanded clone.

cdr3_length clone_size j_call v_call cdr3_aa
15 NA TRBJ1-1 TRBV7-2 ASSLLGQGGMNTEAF
13 many TRBJ2-2 TRBV12-3/TRBV12-4 ASSLSQGYTGELF
13 NA TRBJ2-1 TRBV7-9 ASSLGSSGNNEQF
11 NA TRBJ1-2 TRBV12-3/TRBV12-4 ASTIDRGLGYT
13 NA TRBJ1-5 TRBV24-1 ATSTSGQGNQPQH
14 NA TRBJ2-7 TRBV4-1 ASSDPTRDRHYEQY
11 NA TRBJ2-1 TRBV30 AWSVTGLNEQF
12 NA TRBJ2-7 TRBV7-9 ASRSGLAAYEQY
9 few TRBJ2-7 TRBV27 ASSTGDEQY
13 few TRBJ2-1 TRBV7-2 ASSSYLGSYNEQF
12 NA TRBJ1-5 TRBV2 ASSEWQVNQPQH
13 NA TRBJ2-3 TRBV24-1 ATMGRGELADTQY
13 NA TRBJ2-7 TRBV20-1 SARYKEVGSGEQY
12 NA TRBJ1-3 TRBV12-3/TRBV12-4 ASDPGQQVNTIY
14 few TRBJ1-1 TRBV5-1 ASSRGAVEGNTEAF
11 few TRBJ1-1 TRBV12-3/TRBV12-4 ASRGPPNTEAF
11 few TRBJ2-3 TRBV15 ATSRKMGDTQY
12 NA TRBJ2-5 TRBV6-5 ASSYSLAFETQY
14 NA TRBJ2-3 TRBV2 ASSEGLAGFTDTQY
14 NA TRBJ2-5 TRBV9 ASSPGTGGNQETQY
12 NA TRBJ1-2 TRBV6-2/TRBV6-3 ASNRQGGGYGYT
14 NA TRBJ2-6 TRBV6-2/TRBV6-3 ASTPTTSSGANVLT
15 NA TRBJ2-1 TRBV11-3 ASSLESGSSSYNEQF
12 few TRBJ2-2 TRBV28 ASSRPRDGGELF
13 NA TRBJ2-7 TRBV24-1 ATSDQGQGSYEQY
13 few TRBJ2-3 TRBV4-3 ASSQGAPPPDTQY
14 few TRBJ2-1 TRBV12-3/TRBV12-4 ASTVGWRTGYNEQF
12 NA TRBJ1-1 TRBV5-6 ASSPTGVSTEAF
16 NA TRBJ2-3 TRBV9 ASSGGTSGWTGTDTQY
14 NA TRBJ2-3 TRBV20-1 SASLRREKSPDTQY
13 NA TRBJ2-7 TRBV10-3 AISEPGTSGHEQY
11 NA TRBJ2-5 TRBV10-3 ATGPTSTDTQY
12 NA TRBJ2-1 TRBV24-1 ATSDFTGGDEQF
13 NA TRBJ2-2 TRBV29-1 SVPRWGRGTGELF
11 NA TRBJ1-1 TRBV28 ASYRGRDTEAF
14 few TRBJ2-5 TRBV18 ASSPRAGGFQETQY
14 NA TRBJ1-1 TRBV7-8 ASSLWDRIGGTEAF
13 NA TRBJ2-1 TRBV5-1 ASSRSGTVNNEQF
11 NA TRBJ1-2 TRBV12-3/TRBV12-4 ASSPTGFYGYT
11 NA TRBJ1-1 TRBV6-2/TRBV6-3 ASSHGVRREAF
10 NA TRBJ1-2 TRBV6-1 ASSGHLYGYT
10 once TRBJ1-1 TRBV10-3 AIWTGNTEAF
10 NA TRBJ2-7 TRBV10-3 AITSDLYEQY
14 NA TRBJ2-1 TRBV6-2/TRBV6-3 ASSPAGTGRPREQF
11 few TRBJ2-5 TRBV19 ASSIPPGGAQY
11 NA TRBJ1-1 TRBV6-5 ASFLRWNTEAF
12 NA TRBJ2-5 TRBV12-3/TRBV12-4 ASREREGWETQY
16 many TRBJ1-5 TRBV13 ASSLEGPGTGLNQPQH
13 few TRBJ2-7 TRBV5-1 ASSPGGWLPIEQY
14 NA TRBJ2-3 TRBV27 ASSSRTGERTDTQY